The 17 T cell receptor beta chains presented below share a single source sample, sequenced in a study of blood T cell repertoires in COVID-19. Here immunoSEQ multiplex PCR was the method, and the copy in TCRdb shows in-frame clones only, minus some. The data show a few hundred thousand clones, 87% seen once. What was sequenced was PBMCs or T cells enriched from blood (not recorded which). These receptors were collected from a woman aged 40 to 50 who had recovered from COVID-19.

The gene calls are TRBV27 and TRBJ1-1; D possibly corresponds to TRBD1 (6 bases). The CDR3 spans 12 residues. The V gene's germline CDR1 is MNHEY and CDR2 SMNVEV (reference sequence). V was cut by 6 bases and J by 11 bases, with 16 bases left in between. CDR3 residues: CASSSPTGSAFF. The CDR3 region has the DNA TGTGCCAGCAGCTCACCCACAGGGTCGGCTTTCTTT.

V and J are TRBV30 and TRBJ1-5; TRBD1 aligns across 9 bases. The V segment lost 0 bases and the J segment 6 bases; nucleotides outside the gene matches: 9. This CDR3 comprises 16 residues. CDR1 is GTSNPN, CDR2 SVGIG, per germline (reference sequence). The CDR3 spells CAWSVMGQGRSQPQHF. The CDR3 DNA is TGTGCCTGGAGTGTAATGGGACAGGGTAGGAGTCAGCCCCAGCATTTT. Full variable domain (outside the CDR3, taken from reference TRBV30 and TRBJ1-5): SQTIHQWPATLVQPVGSPLSLECTVEGTSNPNLYWYRQAAGRGLQLLFYSVGIGQISSEVPQNLSASRPQDRQFILSSKKLLLSDSGFYLCAWSVMGQGRSQPQHFGDGTRLSIL.

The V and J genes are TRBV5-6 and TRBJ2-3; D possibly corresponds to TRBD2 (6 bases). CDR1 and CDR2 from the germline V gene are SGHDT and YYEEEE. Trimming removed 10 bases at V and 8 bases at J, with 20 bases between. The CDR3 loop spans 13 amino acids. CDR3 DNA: TGTGCCTCCGGACTATATGCCGCAGGTACGCAGTATTTT. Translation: CASGLYAAGTQYF. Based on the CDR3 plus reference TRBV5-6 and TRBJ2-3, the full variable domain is DAGVTQSPTHLIKTRGQQVTLRCSPKSGHDTVSWYQQALGQGPQFIFQYYEEEERQRGNFPDRFSGHQFPNYSSELNVNALLLGDSALYLCASGLYAAGTQYFGPGTRLTVL.

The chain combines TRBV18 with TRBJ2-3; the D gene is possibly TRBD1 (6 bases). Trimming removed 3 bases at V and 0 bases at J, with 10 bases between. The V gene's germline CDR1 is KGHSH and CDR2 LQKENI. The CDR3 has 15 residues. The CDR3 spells CASSPLQGSTDTQYF. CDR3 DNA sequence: TGTGCCAGCTCACCGTTACAGGGAAGCACAGATACGCAGTATTTT.

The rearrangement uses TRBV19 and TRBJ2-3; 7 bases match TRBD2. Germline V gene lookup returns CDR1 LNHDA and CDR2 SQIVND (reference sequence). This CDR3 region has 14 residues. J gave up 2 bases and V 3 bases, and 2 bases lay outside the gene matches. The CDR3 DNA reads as TGTGCCAGTAGTATCGGGGGGAACACAGATACGCAGTATTTT. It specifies CASSIGGNTDTQYF.

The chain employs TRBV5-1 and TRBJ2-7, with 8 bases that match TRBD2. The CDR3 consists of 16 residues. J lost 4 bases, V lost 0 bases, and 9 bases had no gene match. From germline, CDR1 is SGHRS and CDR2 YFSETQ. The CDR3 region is CASSLATAGALYEQYF. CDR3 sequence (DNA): TGCGCCAGCAGCTTGGCCACAGCGGGAGCGCTTTACGAGCAGTACTTC.

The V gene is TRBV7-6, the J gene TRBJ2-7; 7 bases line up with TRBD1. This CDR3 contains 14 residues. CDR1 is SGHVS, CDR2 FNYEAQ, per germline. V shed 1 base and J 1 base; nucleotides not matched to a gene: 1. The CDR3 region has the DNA TGTGCCAGCAGCTTAGGGACAGGTTCCTACGAGCAGTACTTC. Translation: CASSLGTGSYEQYF. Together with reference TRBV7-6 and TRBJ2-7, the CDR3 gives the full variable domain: GAGVSQSPRYKVTKRGQDVALRCDPISGHVSLYWYRQALGQGPEFLTYFNYEAQQDKSGLPNDRFSAERPEGSISTLTIQRTEQRDSAMYRCASSLGTGSYEQYFGPGTRLTVT.

The CDR3 protein is CASSASSGSPGELFF. CDR3 DNA: TGTGCCAGCAGCGCATCTAGCGGGAGCCCCGGGGAGCTGTTTTTT. The V gene is TRBV9, the J gene TRBJ2-2; 10 bases match TRBD2. The CDR3 covers 15 residues. Trimming removed 3 bases from V and 6 bases from J; junction bases left unmatched: 5. CDR1 SGDLS and CDR2 YYNGEE come from the germline V gene.

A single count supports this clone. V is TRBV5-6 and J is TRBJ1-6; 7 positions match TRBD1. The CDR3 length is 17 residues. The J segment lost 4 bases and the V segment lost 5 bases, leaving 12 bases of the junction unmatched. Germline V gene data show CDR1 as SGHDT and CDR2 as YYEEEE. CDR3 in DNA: TGTGCCAGCAGACGGACAGGCCCTGAGTCTTATAATTCACCCCTCCACTTT. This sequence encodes CASRRTGPESYNSPLHF.

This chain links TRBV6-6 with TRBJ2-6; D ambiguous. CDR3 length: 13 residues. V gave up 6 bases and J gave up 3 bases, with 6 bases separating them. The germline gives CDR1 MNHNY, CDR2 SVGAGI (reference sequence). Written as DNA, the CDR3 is TGTGCCAGCAGCCCCTATGGGGCCAACGTCCTGACTTTC. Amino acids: CASSPYGANVLTF.

The CDR3 sequence: CASRGGGYNEQFF. The CDR3 nucleotides are TGTGCCAGCAGGGGAGGGGGGTACAATGAGCAGTTCTTC. The chain recombines TRBV2 with TRBJ2-1, with D possibly matching TRBD2 (7 bases). The CDR3 is made up of 13 amino acids. The V gene lost 6 bases and the J gene lost 4 bases, with 10 bases spanning the gap. CDR1 SNHLY and CDR2 FYNNEI come from the germline V gene.

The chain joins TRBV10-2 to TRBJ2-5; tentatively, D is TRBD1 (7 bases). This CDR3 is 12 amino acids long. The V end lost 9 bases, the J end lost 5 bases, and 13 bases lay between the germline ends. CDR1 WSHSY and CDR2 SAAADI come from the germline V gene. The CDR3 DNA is TGCGCCAGTCACTCAGGGGGGGAGACCCAGTACTTC. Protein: CASHSGGETQYF.

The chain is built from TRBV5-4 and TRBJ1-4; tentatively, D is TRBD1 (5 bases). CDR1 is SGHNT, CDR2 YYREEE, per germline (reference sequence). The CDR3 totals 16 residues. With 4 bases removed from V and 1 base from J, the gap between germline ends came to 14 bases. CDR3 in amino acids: CASSATQTGTNEKLFF. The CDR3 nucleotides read TGTGCCAGCAGCGCAACGCAAACAGGAACTAATGAAAAACTGTTTTTT.

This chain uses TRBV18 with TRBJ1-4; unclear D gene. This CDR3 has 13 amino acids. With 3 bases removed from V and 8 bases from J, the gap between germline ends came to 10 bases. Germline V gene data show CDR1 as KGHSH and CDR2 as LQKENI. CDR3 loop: CASSPASGEKLFF. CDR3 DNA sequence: TGTGCCAGCTCACCGGCGTCCGGGGAAAAACTGTTTTTT.

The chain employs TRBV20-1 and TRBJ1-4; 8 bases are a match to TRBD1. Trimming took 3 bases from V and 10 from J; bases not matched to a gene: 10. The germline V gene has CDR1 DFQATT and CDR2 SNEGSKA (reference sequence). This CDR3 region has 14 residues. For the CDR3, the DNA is TGCAGTGCTAGTCGCGTCCAGGGGGCGGGAAAACTGTTTTTT. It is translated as CSASRVQGAGKLFF.

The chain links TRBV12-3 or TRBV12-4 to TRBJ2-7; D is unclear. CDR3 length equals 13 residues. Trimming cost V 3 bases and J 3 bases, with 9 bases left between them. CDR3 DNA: TGTGCCAGCAGTTTGGGCCGCCTCTACGAGCAGTACTTC. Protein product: CASSLGRLYEQYF.

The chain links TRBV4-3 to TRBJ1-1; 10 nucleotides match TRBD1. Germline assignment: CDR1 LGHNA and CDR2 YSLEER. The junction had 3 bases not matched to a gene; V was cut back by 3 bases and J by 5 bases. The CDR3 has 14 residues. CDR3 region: CASSHPGQGTEAFF. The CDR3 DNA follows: TGCGCCAGCAGCCATCCGGGACAGGGGACTGAAGCTTTCTTT.